What follows are 24 T cell receptor beta chains derived from one specimen sequenced in a study of cytomegalovirus exposure and HLA in healthy donors. The PCR contained 60 Vbeta and 13 Jbeta primers. Sequencing used immunoSEQ multiplex PCR; TCRdb keeps in-frame clones, though not all of them. The sample shows under 250,000 clones, 85% of them seen only once. Sequencing input: PBMCs. The source is a girl aged 2 to 9 in good health and CMV-seronegative.

This clone was seen just once. V and J are TRBV11-3 and TRBJ1-1; D perhaps matches TRBD1 (5 bases). The CDR3 consists of 13 residues. Germline V gene sequence: CDR1 SGHNT, CDR2 YENEEA. The V gene lost 3 bases and the J gene lost 5 bases, with 10 bases spanning the gap. CDR3 region: CASSFLGGTEAFF. CDR3 bases: TGTGCCAGCAGCTTTTTGGGGGGGACTGAAGCTTTCTTT.

The chain joins TRBV6-6 to TRBJ1-2, with 8 bases lining up with TRBD1. V lost 6 bases, J lost 3 bases, and 9 bases stayed unmatched. Germline assignment: CDR1 MNHNY and CDR2 SVGAGI (reference sequence). The CDR3 extends over 15 amino acids. The CDR3 reads CASRRQGAMDYGYTF. CDR3 DNA: TGTGCCAGCAGACGCCAGGGGGCGATGGACTATGGCTACACCTTC.

This chain uses TRBV7-2 with TRBJ1-1; maybe TRBD1 (6 bases). There are 15 residues in the CDR3. Germline V gene lookup returns CDR1 SGHTA and CDR2 FQGNSA. V was pared by 5 bases and J by 6 bases, with 19 bases between. The DNA of the CDR3 is TGTGCCAGCAGCCGAGATGGGCGGGGGCTCGCTGAAGCTTTCTTT. It is translated as CASSRDGRGLAEAFF.

This chain joins TRBV10-3 and TRBJ2-7; 9 positions match TRBD1. The ends lost 3 bases at V and 4 bases at J; junction bases unmatched: 7. The CDR3 is made up of 15 amino acids. CDR1 and CDR2 (germline): ENHRY, SYGVKD. The CDR3 loop is CAISDLDRGTYEQYF. The CDR3 DNA sequence: TGTGCCATCAGTGACTTAGACAGGGGGACTTACGAGCAGTACTTC.

The V call is TRBV9, the J call TRBJ1-1; D remains ambiguous. Germline V lookup: CDR1 SGDLS, CDR2 YYNGEE. The CDR3 spans 15 residues. The V end was cut by 2 bases, the J end by 1 base, with 12 bases between. CDR3 nucleotides: TGTGCCAGCAGCGTCGGGAACTCCGGGAACACTGAAGCTTTCTTT. Residues: CASSVGNSGNTEAFF.

This clone has a single count. The gene calls are TRBV5-1 and TRBJ2-7; D possibly corresponds to TRBD2 (5 bases). Trimming removed 4 bases from V and 6 bases from J, with 14 bases in between. CDR3 length equals 13 residues. Germline V lookup: CDR1 SGHRS, CDR2 YFSETQ. DNA for the CDR3: TGCGCCAGCAGCCACGAGAGAGGGCGCGAGCAGTACTTC. Its translation is CASSHERGREQYF.

A few counts support this clone. The same CDR3 also results from other DNA sequences found in this sample. The chain recombines TRBV30 with TRBJ2-1; perhaps TRBD2 as D (5 bases). Germline loops: CDR1 GTSNPN, CDR2 SVGIG (reference sequence). The CDR3 spans 13 residues. V lost 5 bases to trimming and J lost 5 bases, with 13 bases between them. CDR3 in DNA: TGTGCCTGGTCTTCGGGGTTGGACAATGAGCAGTTCTTC. This gives the protein CAWSSGLDNEQFF.

This chain joins TRBV30 and TRBJ1-1; no firm D call. CDR1 is GTSNPN and CDR2 is SVGIG in the germline V gene (reference sequence). This CDR3 spans 13 amino acids. With 4 bases removed from V and 4 bases from J, the gap between germline ends came to 13 bases. The CDR3 coding sequence is TGTGCCTGGAAAGGCAGGCGGGGCACTGAAGCTTTCTTT. Residues: CAWKGRRGTEAFF.

The chain employs TRBV5-4 and TRBJ1-1; no clear D. The V end lost 0 bases, the J end lost 4 bases, and 10 bases lay between the germline ends. The length of the CDR3 is 14 residues. Germline V CDR1 and CDR2: SGHNT, YYREEE (reference sequence). CDR3 nucleotides: TGTGCCAGCAGCTTGGCTAGGTATGGCACTGAAGCTTTCTTT. Its protein product is CASSLARYGTEAFF. The complete variable domain, with remaining parts taken from reference TRBV5-4 and TRBJ1-1, reads ETGVTQSPTHLIKTRGQQVTLRCSSQSGHNTVSWYQQALGQGPQFIFQYYREEENGRGNFPPRFSGLQFPNYSSELNVNALELDDSALYLCASSLARYGTEAFFGQGTRLTVV.

This chain joins TRBV11-1 and TRBJ2-5, with D hard to call. This CDR3 contains 13 residues. CDR1 is SGHAT, CDR2 FQDESV, per germline (reference sequence). Between the trimmed V and J ends, which lost 1 base and 4 bases, there was a span of 7 bases. The CDR3 DNA sequence: TGTGCCAGCAGCTTAGGGGCAGTAGAGACCCAGTACTTC. The encoded protein is CASSLGAVETQYF.

The chain employs TRBV18 and TRBJ1-1; 9 positions match TRBD1. Germline-derived CDR1 and CDR2 are KGHSH and LQKENI. The CDR3 runs to 14 residues. With 5 bases clipped from V and 5 bases from J, the junction kept 6 bases outside the gene matches. This chain's CDR3 is CASSFGQGRTEAFF. CDR3 DNA: TGTGCCAGCTCATTTGGACAGGGGCGGACTGAAGCTTTCTTT.

The chain joins TRBV27 to TRBJ2-7; 7 bases are a match to TRBD2. Germline CDR1 MNHEY, CDR2 SMNVEV (reference sequence). There are 16 residues in the CDR3. Trimming cost V 5 bases and J 0 bases; bases outside gene matches: 10. CDR3 in amino acids: CASSPRRGVGSYEQYF. The CDR3 bases are TGTGCCAGCAGTCCCCGTCGGGGGGTGGGCTCCTACGAGCAGTACTTC.

This clone came up once. This chain joins TRBV7-8 and TRBJ2-7, with TRBD2 matching over 8 bases. Germline trimming cut 0 bases from V and 3 bases from J; bases unmatched to any gene: 7. Per the germline V gene, CDR1 is SGHVS and CDR2 is FQNEAQ. CDR3 length equals 16 residues. The CDR3 here is CASSLAGREARYEQYF. The CDR3 coding sequence is TGTGCCAGCAGCTTAGCGGGGCGGGAGGCCCGCTACGAGCAGTACTTC.

This clone was seen a handful of times. J is TRBJ1-1 and V is TRBV30, with D hard to call. The V and J ends lost 8 bases and 2 bases respectively, with 12 bases between them. The CDR3 totals 12 residues. Germline CDR1 and CDR2: GTSNPN and SVGIG (reference sequence). In DNA, the CDR3 is TGTGCCAGGACCGAGGGTAACACTGAAGCTTTCTTT. Translated, it gives CARTEGNTEAFF.

This clone has just one count. The J gene is TRBJ2-6, the V gene TRBV7-6; D unclear. V lost 4 bases to trimming and J lost 0 bases, with 19 bases between them. Germline V gives CDR1 SGHVS, CDR2 FNYEAQ. The CDR3 length is 19 residues. CDR3: CASSSLETTSVSGANVLTF. DNA for the CDR3: TGTGCCAGCAGCTCACTCGAGACAACTTCCGTCTCTGGGGCCAACGTCCTGACTTTC.

This clone was counted only a few times. This rearrangement joins TRBV7-3 to TRBJ1-2; possibly TRBD1 for D (6 bases). The V and J ends lost 2 bases and 4 bases respectively, with 8 bases between them. This CDR3 comprises 13 residues. Germline V gene data show CDR1 as SGHTA and CDR2 as FQGTGA. The DNA of the CDR3 is TGTGCCAGCAGCTTAGGCAGGGGCTATGGCTACACCTTC. It yields the protein CASSLGRGYGYTF.

V is TRBV5-1 and J is TRBJ2-7, with 11 nucleotides matching TRBD1. The germline V gene has CDR1 SGHRS and CDR2 YFSETQ. The CDR3 spans 14 residues. The V and J ends lost 4 bases and 5 bases, in that order; junction bases with no gene match: 5. The CDR3 sequence: CASSSRTGGDEQYF. In DNA form, the CDR3 reads TGCGCCAGCAGCAGCCGGACAGGGGGCGACGAGCAGTACTTC.

The chain has TRBV5-1 and TRBJ2-1; TRBD2 is a possible D gene (6 bases). Trimming removed 0 bases from V and 2 bases from J, with 12 bases in between. This CDR3 is built from 16 residues. CDR1 and CDR2 (germline): SGHRS, YFSETQ. The DNA of the CDR3 is TGCGCCAGCAGCTTGGAGCGCGGGGTGACCTACAATGAGCAGTTCTTC. Encoded protein: CASSLERGVTYNEQFF.

The chain uses TRBV7-9 and TRBJ1-6; 8 positions agree with TRBD1. The V segment lost 2 bases and the J segment 6 bases; nucleotides outside the gene matches: 6. The CDR3 sequence is 16 residues long. The germline gives CDR1 SEHNR, CDR2 FQNEAQ (reference sequence). The CDR3 reads CASSLKGQGTNSPLHF. CDR3 sequence (DNA): TGTGCCAGCAGCTTAAAAGGACAGGGAACTAATTCACCCCTCCACTTT.

The chain uses TRBV6-1 and TRBJ2-7, with no clear D. Germline CDR1 and CDR2: MNHNS and SASEGT. This CDR3 region has 12 residues. V was pared by 6 bases and J by 2 bases, with 8 bases between. The CDR3 DNA sequence: TGTGCCAGCAGCTTTTACACCTACGAGCAGTACTTC. It yields the protein CASSFYTYEQYF.

This clone was seen only a few times. The chain employs TRBV5-1 and TRBJ2-7; D possibly corresponds to TRBD1 (6 bases). This CDR3 spans 20 amino acids. V was clipped by 0 bases and J by 0 bases, with 25 bases between them. Germline CDR1 and CDR2: SGHRS and YFSETQ. CDR3 sequence: CASSLEVFQGWGRGSYEQYF. The CDR3 DNA is TGCGCCAGCAGCTTGGAGGTCTTTCAGGGGTGGGGCAGGGGCTCCTACGAGCAGTACTTC.

This chain connects TRBV27 to TRBJ2-5, with 8 bases fitting TRBD1. J was trimmed by 5 bases and V by 3 bases; bases with no gene match: 11. The length of the CDR3 is 16 residues. Germline V gene data show CDR1 as MNHEY and CDR2 as SMNVEV (reference sequence). Here the CDR3 DNA reads TGTGCCAGCAGTTTGGGTTGGACAGGGTTAGGGGAGACCCAGTACTTC. As protein: CASSLGWTGLGETQYF.

The V and J genes are TRBV6-5 and TRBJ2-3; D unresolved. The length of the CDR3 is 15 residues. CDR1 is MNHEY and CDR2 is SVGAGI in the germline V gene. Trimming removed 7 bases from V and 2 bases from J, with 16 bases in between. The CDR3 sequence: CASNPREASTDTQYF. The DNA for the CDR3 is TGTGCCAGCAACCCTCGCGAGGCCTCCACAGATACGCAGTATTTT.

The gene calls are TRBV14 and TRBJ2-5; tentatively, D is TRBD2 (7 bases). There are 16 residues in the CDR3. Trimming cost V 1 base and J 1 base, with 13 bases left between them. Germline CDR1 is SGHDN and CDR2 is FVKESK. The CDR3 reads CASSQVRGGGQETQYF. CDR3 nucleotides: TGTGCCAGCAGCCAAGTTCGGGGAGGGGGCCAAGAGACCCAGTACTTC.